These 27 T cell receptor beta chains originate from one sample sequenced in a study of post-analysis software for immune sequencing data. Study outcomes and limitations: TRBV5-6, TRBV5-1 and TRBV20-1 belonged to a set of a handful of TRBV segments that were more frequent in patients than controls.

Their recognized antigens are unknown. Incorporated into the TCR beta cDNA libraries were unique molecular identifiers, which served to reduce PCR and sequencing biases. Each CDR3 protein gets one entry after TCRdb re-called the PCR reads with MiXCR. In the table there are about 540,000 distinct CDR3 sequences, around 36% of which are singletons. Sequenced sample: blood. All receptors come from a girl aged 2 to 17 with multiple sclerosis.

This chain joins TRBV29-1 and TRBJ2-1; D possibly corresponds to TRBD1 (6 bases). Germline loops: CDR1 SQVTM, CDR2 ANQGSEA. V was shortened by 6 bases and J by 0 bases, with 15 bases between the two germline ends. The CDR3 has 15 amino acids. CDR3 sequence: CSVRVDSLSYNEQFF. The CDR3 DNA follows: TGCAGCGTAAGAGTGGACAGCCTCTCCTACAATGAGCAGTTCTTC.

The chain joins TRBV6-5 to TRBJ2-3, with a possible D match to TRBD1 (6 bases). Per the germline V gene, CDR1 is MNHEY and CDR2 is SVGAGI. The V end was cut by 3 bases, the J end by 2 bases, with 12 bases between. This CDR3 region has 15 residues. The CDR3, as DNA: TGTGCCAGCAGTTATCAGGGGCCGGTCACAGATACGCAGTATTTT. Translated, it gives CASSYQGPVTDTQYF.

This clonotype was picked up a small number of times. The chain employs TRBV4-2 and TRBJ2-5, with 8 bases matching TRBD2. Germline loops: CDR1 LGHNA, CDR2 YNFKEQ. The CDR3 runs 14 residues. The ends lost 5 bases at V and 3 bases at J; junction bases unmatched: 5. CDR3 region: CASSSLGLEETQYF. Written as DNA, the CDR3 is TGTGCCAGCAGCTCTTTGGGACTAGAAGAGACCCAGTACTTC.

The chain recombines TRBV5-1 with TRBJ2-7; D is ambiguous. Germline-derived CDR1 and CDR2 are SGHRS and YFSETQ. This CDR3 contains 14 residues. V shed 2 bases and J shed 2 bases, with 11 bases lying between them. The CDR3 region is CASSFRAGAYEQYF. CDR3 nucleotide sequence: TGCGCCAGCAGCTTTCGGGCTGGGGCCTACGAGCAGTACTTC.

The chain uses TRBV20-1 and TRBJ1-2; D unclear. The CDR3 is made up of 14 amino acids. Trimming took 3 bases from V and 6 from J, leaving 17 bases between them. The germline V gene has CDR1 DFQATT and CDR2 SNEGSKA (reference sequence). This CDR3 reads CSASRRSGHDGYTF. The CDR3 bases are TGCAGTGCTAGCCGCCGGAGTGGCCACGATGGCTACACCTTC.

The chain couples TRBV6-1 to TRBJ2-2; D remains unclear. Trimming shortened V by 7 bases and J by 5 bases, and 8 bases separated the two germline ends. CDR1 is MNHNS, CDR2 SASEGT, per germline. This CDR3 has 12 residues. CDR3 coding DNA: TGTGCCAGCACTTGGGCAACCGGGGAGCTGTTTTTT. Its translation is CASTWATGELFF.

CDR3 residues: CASSVPGTLVAKNIQYF. The CDR3 DNA is TGTGCCAGCAGCGTGCCCGGAACGCTCGTAGCCAAAAACATTCAGTACTTC. The J gene is TRBJ2-4, the V gene TRBV9; D call uncertain. The length of the CDR3 is 17 residues. The germline V gene encodes CDR1 SGDLS and CDR2 YYNGEE. Trimming removed 2 bases at V and 0 bases at J, with 15 bases between.

This clonotype was seen a few times. The chain uses TRBV5-1 and TRBJ1-1; the D gene is possibly TRBD1 (6 bases). Per germline, CDR1 SGHRS and CDR2 YFSETQ. Trimming pared 4 bases from V and 11 bases from J, leaving 21 bases between. The CDR3 consists of 14 residues. The CDR3, as DNA: TGCGCCAGCAGCCTGGTTGGGGGGCGGGAGAATGCTTTCTTT. This gives the protein CASSLVGGRENAFF.

The table lists this clonotype with a few counts. The chain couples TRBV10-3 to TRBJ2-1; a weak D match, TRBD1 (6 bases). V was clipped by 11 bases and J by 5 bases, with 19 bases between them. From germline, CDR1 is ENHRY and CDR2 SYGVKD. The CDR3 has 14 amino acids. The CDR3 reads CASSRGRGNNEQFF. DNA for the CDR3: TGTGCCTCCTCCCGAGGCAGGGGCAACAATGAGCAGTTCTTC.

The rearrangement links TRBV5-1 to TRBJ1-4, with no clear D. CDR3 length equals 14 residues. V shed 5 bases and J shed 7 bases, with 15 bases lying between them. CDR1 SGHRS and CDR2 YFSETQ come from the germline V gene. The CDR3 loop is CASSRGEIGEKLFF. The DNA of the CDR3 is TGCGCCAGCAGTCGCGGGGAGATAGGTGAAAAACTGTTTTTT.

The V call is TRBV5-1, the J call TRBJ2-5; 7 nucleotides match TRBD1. CDR1 is SGHRS, CDR2 YFSETQ, per germline. The CDR3 sequence is 14 residues long. With V trimmed by 4 bases and J by 0 bases, 3 bases remained unmatched. CDR3 nucleotide sequence: TGCGCCAGCAGCCGGGACAGAAACCAAGAGACCCAGTACTTC. Translation: CASSRDRNQETQYF. Supplemented by reference TRBV5-1 and TRBJ2-5, the full variable domain reads KAGVTQTPRYLIKTRGQQVTLSCSPISGHRSVSWYQQTPGQGLQFLFEYFSETQRNKGNFPGRFSGRQFSNSRSEMNVSTLELGDSALYLCASSRDRNQETQYFGPGTRLLVL.

The chain couples TRBV5-1 to TRBJ1-4; D is undetermined. In germline, CDR1 is SGHRS, CDR2 YFSETQ. The CDR3 covers 13 residues. V dropped 2 bases and J dropped 8 bases, with 10 bases sitting between them. CDR3 region: CASSLQSGEKLFF. The CDR3 region has the DNA TGCGCCAGCAGCTTACAAAGTGGAGAAAAACTGTTTTTT.

This clonotype was counted a few times. The V call is TRBV5-1, the J call TRBJ1-6; D perhaps matches TRBD1 (6 bases). The CDR3 runs 14 residues. Germline loops: CDR1 SGHRS, CDR2 YFSETQ. Trimming shortened V by 4 bases and J by 7 bases, and 12 bases separated the two germline ends. CDR3 in amino acids: CASSLAGQNSPLHF. In DNA, the CDR3 is TGCGCCAGCAGCCTAGCCGGACAGAATTCACCCCTCCACTTT. Full variable domain (rest looked up from reference TRBV5-1 and TRBJ1-6): KAGVTQTPRYLIKTRGQQVTLSCSPISGHRSVSWYQQTPGQGLQFLFEYFSETQRNKGNFPGRFSGRQFSNSRSEMNVSTLELGDSALYLCASSLAGQNSPLHFGNGTRLTVT.

V gene TRBV7-8 combines with J gene TRBJ2-3, with 11 positions matching TRBD2. The CDR3 has 18 residues. The V and J ends lost 1 base and 0 bases, in that order; junction bases with no gene match: 6. Germline-derived CDR1 and CDR2 are SGHVS and FQNEAQ. The CDR3 loop reads CASSLDQLAGESTDTQYF. The CDR3 DNA reads TGTGCCAGCAGCTTAGACCAACTAGCGGGGGAGAGCACAGATACGCAGTATTTT.

This clonotype occurred a few times. J is TRBJ2-7 and V is TRBV4-1; the D is unclear. Deletions cut 6 bases from V and 5 bases from J, with 17 bases between. Germline V lookup: CDR1 MGHRA, CDR2 YSYEKL. This CDR3 spans 14 amino acids. The CDR3 spells CASRDEEVGDEQYF. CDR3 DNA sequence: TGCGCCAGCAGGGACGAGGAAGTCGGTGACGAGCAGTACTTC.

V gene TRBV5-1 combines with J gene TRBJ2-3; 9 bases line up with TRBD1. CDR1 is SGHRS, CDR2 YFSETQ, per germline. With V trimmed by 4 bases and J by 3 bases, 6 bases remained unmatched. This CDR3 is 15 amino acids long. Here the CDR3 DNA reads TGCGCCAGCAGCGGGACAGGGAGACGGACAGATACGCAGTATTTT. Amino acid sequence: CASSGTGRRTDTQYF. Supplemented by reference TRBV5-1 and TRBJ2-3, the full variable domain reads KAGVTQTPRYLIKTRGQQVTLSCSPISGHRSVSWYQQTPGQGLQFLFEYFSETQRNKGNFPGRFSGRQFSNSRSEMNVSTLELGDSALYLCASSGTGRRTDTQYFGPGTRLTVL.

Comment on this clonotype: One end of the junction varies from germline; a read error may be responsible. The chain couples TRBV5-1 to TRBJ2-5; 8 positions match TRBD1. Judging by the DNA end, TRBJ2-7 fits better; the J call may be wrong. This CDR3 region has 16 residues. From germline, CDR1 is SGHRS and CDR2 YFSETQ. CDR3 amino acids: CASGLAGRGPVDEQYF. The CDR3 region has the DNA TGCGCCAGCGGCTTGGCAGGCAGGGGGCCTGTCGACGAGCAGTACTTC.

The CDR3 is CSGLTYNEQFF. The CDR3, as DNA: TGCAGCGGCCTAACTTACAATGAGCAGTTCTTC. The chain links TRBV29-1 to TRBJ2-1; D call uncertain. V was pared by 7 bases and J by 4 bases, with 8 bases between. Germline-derived CDR1 and CDR2 are SQVTM and ANQGSEA. This CDR3 spans 11 amino acids.

On this clonotype: This likely comes from a read error, as the CDR3 has no conserved phenylalanine or tryptophan at its end. V usage is TRBV20-1 and J usage is TRBJ1-1, with no clear D. The CDR3 runs 13 residues. V gave up 3 bases and J gave up 0 bases, with 8 bases separating them. CDR1 and CDR2 from the germline V gene are DFQATT and SNEGSKA (reference sequence). Here the CDR3 reads CSARPSMNTEAFV. CDR3 bases: TGCAGTGCTAGGCCTTCTATGAACACTGAAGCTTTCGTT.

This clonotype occurred a few times. This may come from a read error, since a much larger clone is one base off. This chain joins TRBV7-2 and TRBJ2-3; 7 positions agree with TRBD2. This CDR3 spans 16 amino acids. Unmatched junction bases numbered 3, after V lost 0 bases and J lost 0 bases. Germline values: CDR1 SGHTA, CDR2 FQGNSA. The CDR3 sequence is CASSLAVGGSTDTQYF. DNA for the CDR3: TGTGCCAGCAGCTTAGCAGTGGGGGGGAGCACAGATACGCAGTATTTT.

V usage is TRBV28 and J usage is TRBJ1-1, with D unresolved. Trimming left V 7 bases short and J 0 bases short, with 9 bases between. CDR1 is MDHEN and CDR2 is SYDVKM in the germline V gene. The CDR3 runs to 13 residues. CDR3 coding DNA: TGTGCCAGCATGGTAAGATTGAACACTGAAGCTTTCTTT. It yields the protein CASMVRLNTEAFF.

The chain recombines TRBV25-1 with TRBJ1-1; 8 bases are shared with TRBD1. J gave up 7 bases and V 5 bases, and 9 bases lay outside the gene matches. Germline V lookup: CDR1 MGHDK, CDR2 SYGVNS. The CDR3 runs to 14 residues. CDR3 nucleotides: TGTGCCAGCAGTAACCAGGGGGCTTGGGGTGAAGCTTTCTTT. This translates into CASSNQGAWGEAFF.

Written as DNA, the CDR3 is TGCAGTGCGGGACAGGGATACACAGATACGCAGTATTTT. As protein: CSAGQGYTDTQYF. The J gene is TRBJ2-3, the V gene TRBV20-1; 9 bases align to TRBD1. Unmatched junction bases numbered 3, after V lost 6 bases and J lost 2 bases. Germline CDR1 reads DFQATT; CDR2 reads SNEGSKA (reference sequence). The CDR3 is 13 residues long.

The rearrangement links TRBV19 to TRBJ2-3; the D gene is possibly TRBD1 (5 bases). Germline V gives CDR1 LNHDA, CDR2 SQIVND (reference sequence). The CDR3 consists of 13 residues. Trimming took off 6 bases at V and 2 bases at J, with 9 bases between the two ends. The CDR3, as DNA: TGTGCCAGTAGAGGGGCCGCCACAGATACGCAGTATTTT. It yields the protein CASRGAATDTQYF.

The chain employs TRBV10-1 and TRBJ2-3, with TRBD2 as a possible D gene (6 bases). The V and J ends lost 4 bases and 2 bases respectively, with 13 bases between them. The CDR3 runs 15 residues. Germline V gives CDR1 WNHNN, CDR2 SYGVQD (reference sequence). The CDR3 DNA is TGCGCCAGCAGTGCGGGTGGGGAGGACACAGATACGCAGTATTTT. This codes for CASSAGGEDTDTQYF.

V and J are TRBV20-1 and TRBJ2-3; TRBD2 matches at 10 bases. The CDR3 runs to 17 residues. The V segment lost 3 bases and the J segment 0 bases; nucleotides outside the gene matches: 9. The germline gives CDR1 DFQATT, CDR2 SNEGSKA (reference sequence). The CDR3 spells CSASPLAGAPSTDTQYF. The DNA for the CDR3 is TGCAGTGCTAGCCCCCTAGCGGGGGCCCCTAGCACAGATACGCAGTATTTT.

This chain joins TRBV20-1 and TRBJ2-3; no firm D call. The V gene's germline CDR1 is DFQATT and CDR2 SNEGSKA (reference sequence). The ends were cut back, 2 bases at V and 1 base at J, with 13 bases in the middle. The CDR3 covers 15 residues. The CDR3: CSARSYGRGTDTQYF. The CDR3 nucleotides read TGCAGTGCTAGAAGTTATGGACGAGGCACAGATACGCAGTATTTT.